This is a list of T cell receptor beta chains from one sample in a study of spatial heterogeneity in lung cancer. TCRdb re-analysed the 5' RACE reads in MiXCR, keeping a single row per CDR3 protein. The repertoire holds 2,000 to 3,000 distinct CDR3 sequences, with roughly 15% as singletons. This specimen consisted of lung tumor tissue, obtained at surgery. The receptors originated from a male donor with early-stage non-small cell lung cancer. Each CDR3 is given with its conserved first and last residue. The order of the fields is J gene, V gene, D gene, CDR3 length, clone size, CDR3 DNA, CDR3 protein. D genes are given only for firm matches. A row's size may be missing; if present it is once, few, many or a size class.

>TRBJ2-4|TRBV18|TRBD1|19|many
TGTGCCAGCTCACCACCGGGACAGGGGGGATCATCGGCCAAAAACATTCAGTACTTC
CASSPPGQGGSSAKNIQYF
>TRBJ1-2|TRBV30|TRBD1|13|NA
TGTGCCTGGAGTGTTGGGACAGGGGACGGCTACACCTTC
CAWSVGTGDGYTF
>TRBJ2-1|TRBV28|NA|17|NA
TGTGCCAGCAGCCCTTTGTCACAGGGCCCTTTCTACAATGAGCAGTTCTTC
CASSPLSQGPFYNEQFF
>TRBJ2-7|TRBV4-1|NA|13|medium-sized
TGCGCCAGCAGCCAAGATCGGCCCTCCGAGCAGTACTTC
CASSQDRPSEQYF
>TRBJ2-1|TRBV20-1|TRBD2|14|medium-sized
TGCAGTGCTAGAGCCCCGGGACTACACAATGAGCAGTTCTTC
CSARAPGLHNEQFF
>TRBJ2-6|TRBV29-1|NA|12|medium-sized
TGCAGCGTTGAATCTGGGGCCAACGTCCTGACTTTC
CSVESGANVLTF
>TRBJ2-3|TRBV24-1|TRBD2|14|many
TGTGCCACCCGAGCGGGGGGGGTCACAGATACGCAGTATTTT
CATRAGGVTDTQYF
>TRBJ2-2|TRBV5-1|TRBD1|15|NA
TGCGCCAGCAGACAGGGGGCTCAGAACACCGGGGAGCTGTTTTTT
CASRQGAQNTGELFF
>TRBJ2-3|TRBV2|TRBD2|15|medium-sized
TGTGCCAGCAGTGGACTAGCGGGGGGCACAGATACGCAGTATTTT
CASSGLAGGTDTQYF
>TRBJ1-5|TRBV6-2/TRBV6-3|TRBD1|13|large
TGTGCCAGCAGTCAGGACAGGGGCCAGCCCCAGCATTTT
CASSQDRGQPQHF
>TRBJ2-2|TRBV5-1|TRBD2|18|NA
TGCGCCAGCAGCTTGGAGCTAGCGGGGGGAACTAACACCGGGGAGCTGTTTTTT
CASSLELAGGTNTGELFF
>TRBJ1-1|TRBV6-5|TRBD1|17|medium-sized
TGTGCCAGCAGTTACTCGCAAACAGGGGGTTTGAACACTGAAGCTTTCTTT
CASSYSQTGGLNTEAFF
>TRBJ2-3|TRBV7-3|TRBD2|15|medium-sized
TGTGCCAGCAGCCGTAGCGGGGTAAACACAGATACGCAGTATTTT
CASSRSGVNTDTQYF
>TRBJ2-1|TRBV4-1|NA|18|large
TGCGCCAGCAGCCAAGATAGCTCAGGCTCTCGGGTATACAATGAGCAGTTCTTC
CASSQDSSGSRVYNEQFF
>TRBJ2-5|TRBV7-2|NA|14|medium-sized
TGTGCCAGCAGCTTAGAGGCAGTCGGAGAGACCCAGTACTTC
CASSLEAVGETQYF
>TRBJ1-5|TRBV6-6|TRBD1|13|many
TGTGCCAGCAGAAAACAGGGGTCTCAGCCCCAGCATTTT
CASRKQGSQPQHF
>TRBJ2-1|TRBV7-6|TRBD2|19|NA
TGTGCCAGCAGCCCCGGTGCTAGCGGGGGGGCCGGCCCCTACAATGAGCAGTTCTTC
CASSPGASGGAGPYNEQFF
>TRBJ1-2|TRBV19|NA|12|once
TGTGCCAGTAGTAAACAGGGAGATGGCTACACCTTC
CASSKQGDGYTF
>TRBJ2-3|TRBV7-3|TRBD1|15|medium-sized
TGTGCCAGCAGCCCTGGGACAGAGCACACAGATACGCAGTATTTT
CASSPGTEHTDTQYF
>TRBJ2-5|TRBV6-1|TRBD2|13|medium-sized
TGTGCCATCTTCCTAGCGGGGATAAAGACCCAGTACTTC
CAIFLAGIKTQYF
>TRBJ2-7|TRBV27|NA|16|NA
TGTGCCAGCAGTTTTTCCCCGGCCAACCCTCTCTACGAGCAGTACTTC
CASSFSPANPLYEQYF
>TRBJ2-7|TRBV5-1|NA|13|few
TGCGCCAGCAGCTTGAACAGGGTCCACGAGCAGTACTTC
CASSLNRVHEQYF
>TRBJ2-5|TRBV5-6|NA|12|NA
TGTGCCAGCAGTCCTCCCTGGGGGGCCCAGTACTTC
CASSPPWGAQYF
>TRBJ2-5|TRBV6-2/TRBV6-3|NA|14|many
TGTGCCAGCAGTTACGGGCTATTCCAAGAGACCCAGTACTTC
CASSYGLFQETQYF
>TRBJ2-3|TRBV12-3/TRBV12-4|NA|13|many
TGTGCCATCCGGAGGGGGGGCATAGATACGCAGTATTTT
CAIRRGGIDTQYF
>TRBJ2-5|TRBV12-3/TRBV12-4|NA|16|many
TGTGCCAGCAGTTTGGGCCATCCGGGGTACCAAGAGACCCAGTACTTC
CASSLGHPGYQETQYF
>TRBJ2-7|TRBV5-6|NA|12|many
TGTGCCAGCATCGGGAGTGTAGGGGAGCAGTACTTC
CASIGSVGEQYF